The rows below give T cell receptor beta chains drawn from one sample of a study of human T cells and chemical hapten exposure. A single record per CDR3 protein comes from TCRdb applying MiXCR to the RACE reads. The table shows 370,000 or so distinct CDR3 sequences, with roughly 5% occurring only once. The sequencing here drew on whole blood, taken in connection with sensitization to the hapten diphenylcyclopropenone (DPC). The receptors here all came from a woman between 50 and 59 years old with alopecia areata. Some clones in this sample may be carry-over from other donors' samples. Each CDR3 is given with its conserved first and last residue.

V gene: TRBV29-1; J gene: TRBJ2-3; CDR3 protein: CSLTLTSGGVFIADTQYF
V gene: TRBV7-2; J gene: TRBJ2-4; CDR3 protein: CASSPQPKNIQYF
V gene: TRBV5-1; J gene: TRBJ1-2; CDR3 protein: CASSLVDTIDYTF
V gene: TRBV15; J gene: TRBJ1-1; CDR3 protein: CATSRTGRDNTEAFF
V gene: TRBV7-8; J gene: TRBJ2-7; CDR3 protein: CASSPYRLAGQYEQYF
V gene: TRBV11-2; J gene: TRBJ2-1; CDR3 protein: CASSQTSTPEQFF
V gene: TRBV7-9; J gene: TRBJ1-1; CDR3 protein: CASSSARSEGTEAFF
V gene: TRBV30; J gene: TRBJ1-1; CDR3 protein: CAWRKGPGTEAFF
V gene: TRBV6-5; J gene: TRBJ2-7; CDR3 protein: CASSYDRLGEQYF
V gene: TRBV12-3/TRBV12-4; J gene: TRBJ2-1; CDR3 protein: CASNRFPGEQFF
V gene: TRBV4-1; J gene: TRBJ1-1; CDR3 protein: CASSQDNPQGAGTEAFF
V gene: TRBV7-6; J gene: TRBJ2-3; CDR3 protein: CASSLRGLAGLTDTQYF
V gene: TRBV5-1; J gene: TRBJ2-4; CDR3 protein: CASSLAGWQNIQYF
V gene: TRBV28; J gene: TRBJ2-7; CDR3 protein: CASSRPMTYEQYF
V gene: TRBV6-6; J gene: TRBJ2-7; CDR3 protein: CASSYYSWSSYEQYF
V gene: TRBV12-3/TRBV12-4; J gene: TRBJ2-1; CDR3 protein: CASSRQAGLNEQFF
V gene: TRBV4-2; J gene: TRBJ1-5; CDR3 protein: CASSQVSAGGIGAQHF
V gene: TRBV12-3/TRBV12-4; J gene: TRBJ2-5; CDR3 protein: CASRWSTGSGETQYF
V gene: TRBV14; J gene: TRBJ2-5; CDR3 protein: CASSQAGLRETQYF
V gene: TRBV7-9; J gene: TRBJ2-7; CDR3 protein: CASSWGYRLWGEQYF
V gene: TRBV7-9; J gene: TRBJ1-5; CDR3 protein: CASSLGGGGNQPQHF
V gene: TRBV12-3/TRBV12-4; J gene: TRBJ1-3; CDR3 protein: CASSFGQSSGNTIYF
V gene: TRBV10-1; J gene: TRBJ2-7; CDR3 protein: CASTLAETSYEQYF
V gene: TRBV4-1; J gene: TRBJ1-2; CDR3 protein: CASSPTTANYGYTF
V gene: TRBV20-1; J gene: TRBJ2-3; CDR3 protein: CSVYTGSDTQYF
V gene: TRBV11-2; J gene: TRBJ1-1; CDR3 protein: CASSAIVGSEAFF
V gene: TRBV28; J gene: TRBJ2-2; CDR3 protein: CASSPLSPAGELFF
V gene: TRBV9; J gene: TRBJ2-1; CDR3 protein: CASSRKGLADNEQFF
V gene: TRBV5-1; J gene: TRBJ2-2; CDR3 protein: CASSLDWIGGELFF
V gene: TRBV6-2/TRBV6-3; J gene: TRBJ2-1; CDR3 protein: CASSYSAGGQFF
V gene: TRBV24-1; J gene: TRBJ2-3; CDR3 protein: CATSDRKHTDTQYF
V gene: TRBV7-2; J gene: TRBJ2-3; CDR3 protein: CASSSGAGRSTDTQYF
V gene: TRBV27; J gene: TRBJ1-1; CDR3 protein: CASSLGRAVTEAFF
V gene: TRBV6-5; J gene: TRBJ1-2; CDR3 protein: CASSYSSPLYGYTF
V gene: TRBV4-3; J gene: TRBJ1-1; CDR3 protein: CASSQDWRDTEAFF
V gene: TRBV13; J gene: TRBJ2-2; CDR3 protein: CASSYGTSGWTGELFF
V gene: TRBV29-1; J gene: TRBJ2-3; CDR3 protein: CSTDTYTDMQYF